The 11 T cell receptor beta chains listed next were all sequenced from one sample in a study of cytomegalovirus exposure and HLA in healthy donors. The PCR contained 60 Vbeta and 13 Jbeta primers. Sequencing was performed with immunoSEQ multiplex PCR; in TCRdb, only in-frame clones are kept and a portion is missing. This table has more than 100,000 clones, more than 60% appearing once. Sequencing was done on a sample of PBMCs. All receptors come from a woman in her forties in good health and CMV-seronegative.

The V and J genes are TRBV7-9 and TRBJ1-2; 8 positions match TRBD1. This CDR3 has 15 residues. J was trimmed by 0 bases and V by 5 bases; bases with no gene match: 5. Germline V gene sequence: CDR1 SEHNR, CDR2 FQNEAQ (reference sequence). The CDR3 nucleotides read TGTGCCAGCAGCACCGCGGGACAGGCTAACTATGGCTACACCTTC. This gives the protein CASSTAGQANYGYTF.

The chain joins TRBV18 to TRBJ1-2, with 7 positions matching TRBD1. Germline V gene lookup returns CDR1 KGHSH and CDR2 LQKENI. The CDR3 runs to 14 residues. Trimming took 3 bases from V and 3 from J; bases not matched to a gene: 4. Here the CDR3 reads CASSPGTEDYGYTF. DNA of the CDR3: TGTGCCAGCTCACCCGGGACAGAGGACTATGGCTACACCTTC.

The chain uses TRBV7-3 and TRBJ2-6, with no clear D. Trimming took 5 bases from V and 2 from J, leaving 7 bases between them. This CDR3 is built from 14 residues. Germline-derived CDR1 and CDR2 are SGHTA and FQGTGA. As DNA, the CDR3 is TGTGCCAGCAGCGGCAGTGCTGGGGCCAACGTCCTGACTTTC. Protein sequence: CASSGSAGANVLTF.

As concerns this clone: Different DNA sequences within this sample yield the same CDR3. The chain joins TRBV19 to TRBJ2-5; TRBD1 matches 9 bases. Germline loops: CDR1 LNHDA, CDR2 SQIVND (reference sequence). This CDR3 region has 13 residues. Trimming cost V 5 bases and J 5 bases; bases outside gene matches: 3. This chain's CDR3 is CASSPGQGETQYF. The CDR3 DNA sequence: TGTGCCAGTAGTCCAGGACAGGGGGAGACCCAGTACTTC.

This clone was observed a handful of times. This chain links TRBV7-3 with TRBJ1-1, with D perhaps matching TRBD1 (6 bases). The CDR3 extends over 14 amino acids. Looked up from germline, CDR1 is SGHTA and CDR2 is FQGTGA. V lost 5 bases and J 4 bases, leaving 14 bases between the germline ends. Here the CDR3 DNA reads TGTGCCAGCAGCGCACAGGGAAGTAGCACTGAAGCTTTCTTT. Translated: CASSAQGSSTEAFF.

The chain has TRBV4-2 and TRBJ1-1; TRBD1 might be the D (5 bases). Germline CDR1 and CDR2: LGHNA and YNFKEQ. V gave up 0 bases and J gave up 8 bases, with 10 bases separating them. CDR3 length equals 13 residues. As DNA, the CDR3 is TGTGCCAGCAGCCAAGATCTCTGGGGCGAAGCTTTCTTT. This translates into CASSQDLWGEAFF.

This clone was detected once. CDR3: CASSPENTDTQYF. The DNA for the CDR3 is TGTGCCAGCAGCCCCGAGAACACAGATACGCAGTATTTT. The chain carries TRBV11-2 and TRBJ2-3; the D is unclear. V was trimmed by 5 bases and J by 2 bases, leaving 8 bases between them. The CDR3 totals 13 residues. In germline, CDR1 is SGHAT, CDR2 FQNNGV.

This rearrangement joins TRBV12-5 to TRBJ2-2, with 10 bases aligning to TRBD2. Trimming cost V 0 bases and J 6 bases; bases outside gene matches: 4. Germline CDR1 reads LGHNT; CDR2 reads FRNRAP. This CDR3 has 16 residues. The CDR3 bases are TGTGCTAGTGGTTTGGTTACTAGCGGGGTGGCCGGGGAGCTGTTTTTT. This gives the protein CASGLVTSGVAGELFF. The variable domain in full, with the rest retrieved from reference TRBV12-5 and TRBJ2-2, is DARVTQTPRHKVTEMGQEVTMRCQPILGHNTVFWYRQTMMQGLELLAYFRNRAPLDDSGMPKDRFSAEMPDATLATLKIQPSEPRDSAVYFCASGLVTSGVAGELFFGEGSRLTVL.

V usage is TRBV2 and J usage is TRBJ1-2; 7 nucleotides match TRBD1. The CDR3 spans 14 residues. Germline V gene data show CDR1 as SNHLY and CDR2 as FYNNEI. V lost 1 base, J lost 4 bases, and 3 bases stayed unmatched. The CDR3 loop is CASSEGDSLYGYTF. CDR3 nucleotides: TGTGCCAGCAGTGAAGGGGACAGTCTCTATGGCTACACCTTC. Using reference TRBV2 and TRBJ1-2 for the parts outside the CDR3, the full variable domain is EPEVTQTPSHQVTQMGQEVILRCVPISNHLYFYWYRQILGQKVEFLVSFYNNEISEKSEIFDDQFSVERPDGSNFTLKIRSTKLEDSAMYFCASSEGDSLYGYTFGSGTRLTVV.

This chain links TRBV6-5 with TRBJ2-3; 11 nucleotides match TRBD2. V trimming: 8 bases; J trimming: 4 bases; junction bases outside the gene matches: 8. The CDR3 extends over 15 amino acids. Germline V gives CDR1 MNHEY, CDR2 SVGAGI. The DNA of the CDR3 is TGTGCCAGCTTGGAACTAGCGGGAGCAGCAGATACGCAGTATTTT. This encodes CASLELAGAADTQYF.

The V and J genes are TRBV19 and TRBJ1-4; 9 bases fit TRBD1. V lost 3 bases to trimming and J lost 8 bases; unmatched junction nucleotides: 7. CDR1 is LNHDA, CDR2 SQIVND, per germline (reference sequence). CDR3 size: 15 residues. The CDR3 DNA reads as TGTGCCAGTAGTATCCGGACAGGGGCCGGGGAAAAACTGTTTTTT. Translated: CASSIRTGAGEKLFF.